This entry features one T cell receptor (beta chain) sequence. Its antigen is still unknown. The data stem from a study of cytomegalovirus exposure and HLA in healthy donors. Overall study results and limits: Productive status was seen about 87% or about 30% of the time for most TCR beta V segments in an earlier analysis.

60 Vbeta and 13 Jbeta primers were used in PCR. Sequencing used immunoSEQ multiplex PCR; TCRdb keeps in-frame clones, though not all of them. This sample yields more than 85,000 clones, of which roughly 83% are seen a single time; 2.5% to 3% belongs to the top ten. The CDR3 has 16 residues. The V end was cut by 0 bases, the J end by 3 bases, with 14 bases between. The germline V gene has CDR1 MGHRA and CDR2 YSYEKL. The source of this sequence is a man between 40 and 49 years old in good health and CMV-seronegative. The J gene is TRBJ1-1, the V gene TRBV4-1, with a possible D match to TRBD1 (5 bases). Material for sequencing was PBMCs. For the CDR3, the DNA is TGCGCCAGCAGCCAAGATAGGGGCAGGGCGGACACTGAAGCTTTCTTT. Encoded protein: CASSQDRGRADTEAFF.